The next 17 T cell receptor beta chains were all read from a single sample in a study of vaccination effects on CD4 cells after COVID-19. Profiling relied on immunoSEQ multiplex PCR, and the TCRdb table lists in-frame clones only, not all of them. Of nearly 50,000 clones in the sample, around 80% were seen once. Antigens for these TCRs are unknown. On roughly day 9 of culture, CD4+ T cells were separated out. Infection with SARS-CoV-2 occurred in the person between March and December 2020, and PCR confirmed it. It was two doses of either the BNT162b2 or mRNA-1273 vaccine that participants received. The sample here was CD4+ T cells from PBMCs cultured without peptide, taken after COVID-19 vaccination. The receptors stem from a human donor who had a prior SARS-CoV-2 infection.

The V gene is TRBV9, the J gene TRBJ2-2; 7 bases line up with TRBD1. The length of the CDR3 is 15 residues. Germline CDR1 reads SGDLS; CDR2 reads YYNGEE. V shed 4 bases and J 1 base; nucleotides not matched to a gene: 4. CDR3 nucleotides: TGTGCCAGCAGCCCGGGACAGAGGAACACCGGGGAGCTGTTTTTT. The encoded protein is CASSPGQRNTGELFF.

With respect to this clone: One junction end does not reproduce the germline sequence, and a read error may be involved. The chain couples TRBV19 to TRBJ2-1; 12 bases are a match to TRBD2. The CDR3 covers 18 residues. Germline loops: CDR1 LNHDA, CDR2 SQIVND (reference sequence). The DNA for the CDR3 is TGTGCCAGTAGTATAACCCGGACTAGCGGGATATCCTCCAATGAGCAGTTCTTC. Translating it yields CASSITRTSGISSNEQFF.

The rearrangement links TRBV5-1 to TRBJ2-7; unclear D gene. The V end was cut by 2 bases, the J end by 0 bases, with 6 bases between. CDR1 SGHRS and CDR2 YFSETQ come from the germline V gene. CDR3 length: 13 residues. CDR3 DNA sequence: TGCGCCAGCAGCTTACCCAACTCCTACGAGCAGTACTTC. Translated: CASSLPNSYEQYF.

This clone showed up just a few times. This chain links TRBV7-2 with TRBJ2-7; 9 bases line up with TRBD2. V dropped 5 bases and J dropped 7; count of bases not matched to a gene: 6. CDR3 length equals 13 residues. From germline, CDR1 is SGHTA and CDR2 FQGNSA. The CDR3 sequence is CASSTGLAREQYF. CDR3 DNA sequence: TGTGCCAGCAGCACGGGACTAGCTAGGGAGCAGTACTTC. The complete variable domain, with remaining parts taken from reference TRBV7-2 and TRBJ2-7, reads GAGVSQSPSNKVTEKGKDVELRCDPISGHTALYWYRQSLGQGLEFLIYFQGNSAPDKSGLPSDRFSAERTGGSVSTLTIQRTQQEDSAVYLCASSTGLAREQYFGPGTRLTVT.

CDR3 nucleotides: TGTGCCAGTTACAACCGGGCCTCCCTTGGGCAGCCCCAGCATTTT. Its protein product is CASYNRASLGQPQHF. This rearrangement joins TRBV19 to TRBJ1-5; D unclear. Germline values: CDR1 LNHDA, CDR2 SQIVND (reference sequence). The CDR3 is made up of 15 amino acids. Trimming cost V 8 bases and J 7 bases, with 21 bases left between them.

For the CDR3, the DNA is TGTGCCACCAGTGACCGGACTAGCTGGCTCCAAGGCGAGCAGTTCTTC. Encoded protein: CATSDRTSWLQGEQFF. The chain couples TRBV24-1 to TRBJ2-1; 8 positions agree with TRBD2. With V trimmed by 4 bases and J by 10 bases, 14 bases remained unmatched. Germline CDR1 and CDR2: KGHDR and SFDVKD. The length of the CDR3 is 16 residues.

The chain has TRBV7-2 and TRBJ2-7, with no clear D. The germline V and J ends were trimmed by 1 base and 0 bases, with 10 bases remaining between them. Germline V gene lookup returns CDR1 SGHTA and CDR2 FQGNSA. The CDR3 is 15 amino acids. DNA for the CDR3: TGTGCCAGCAGCTTAGGGTTGCATAACTCCTACGAGCAGTACTTC. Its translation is CASSLGLHNSYEQYF.

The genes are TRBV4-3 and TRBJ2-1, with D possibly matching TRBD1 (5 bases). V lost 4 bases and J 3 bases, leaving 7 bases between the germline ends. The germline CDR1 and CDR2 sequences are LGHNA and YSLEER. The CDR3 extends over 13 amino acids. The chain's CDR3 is CASSLGVYNEQFF. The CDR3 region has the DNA TGCGCCAGCAGCCTAGGGGTCTACAATGAGCAGTTCTTC.

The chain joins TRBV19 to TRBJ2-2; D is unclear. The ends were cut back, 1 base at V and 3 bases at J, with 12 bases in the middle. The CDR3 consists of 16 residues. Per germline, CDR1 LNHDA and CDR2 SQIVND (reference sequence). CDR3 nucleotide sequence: TGTGCCAGTAGTATAGGTTTTCGGAGCTACACCGGGGAGCTGTTTTTT. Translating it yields CASSIGFRSYTGELFF.

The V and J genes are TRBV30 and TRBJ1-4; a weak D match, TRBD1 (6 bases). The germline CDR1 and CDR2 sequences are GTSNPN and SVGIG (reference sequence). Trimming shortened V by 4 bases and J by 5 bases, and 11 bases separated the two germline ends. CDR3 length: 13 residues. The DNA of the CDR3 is TGTGCCTGGAATAGGGGGGCGAATGAAAAACTGTTTTTT. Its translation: CAWNRGANEKLFF.

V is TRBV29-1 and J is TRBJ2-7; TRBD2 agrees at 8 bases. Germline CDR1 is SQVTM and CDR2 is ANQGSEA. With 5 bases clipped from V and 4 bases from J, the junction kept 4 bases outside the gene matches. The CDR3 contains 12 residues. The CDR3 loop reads CSVRAGGYEQYF. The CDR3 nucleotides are TGCAGCGTTCGGGCGGGAGGATACGAGCAGTACTTC.

The CDR3 reads CASSSGQGRIMNTEAFF. In DNA, the CDR3 is TGTGCCAGCAGCTCCGGACAGGGTAGGATCATGAACACTGAAGCTTTCTTT. The chain links TRBV5-4 to TRBJ1-1; 8 nucleotides align to TRBD1. Germline lookup yields CDR1 SGHNT and CDR2 YYREEE (reference sequence). Unmatched junction bases numbered 10, after V lost 3 bases and J lost 0 bases. This CDR3 region has 17 residues.

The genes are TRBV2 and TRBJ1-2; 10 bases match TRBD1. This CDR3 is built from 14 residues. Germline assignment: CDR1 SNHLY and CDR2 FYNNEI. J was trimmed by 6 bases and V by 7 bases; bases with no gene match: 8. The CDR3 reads CASNKDRGADGYTF. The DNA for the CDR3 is TGTGCCAGCAACAAGGACAGGGGGGCGGATGGCTACACCTTC.

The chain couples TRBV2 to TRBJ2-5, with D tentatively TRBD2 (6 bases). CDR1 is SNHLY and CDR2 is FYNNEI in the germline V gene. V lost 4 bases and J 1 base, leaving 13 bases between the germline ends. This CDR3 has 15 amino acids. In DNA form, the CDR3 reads TGTGCCAGCAGTGGAGACCTCGGGGGCCAAGAGACCCAGTACTTC. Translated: CASSGDLGGQETQYF.

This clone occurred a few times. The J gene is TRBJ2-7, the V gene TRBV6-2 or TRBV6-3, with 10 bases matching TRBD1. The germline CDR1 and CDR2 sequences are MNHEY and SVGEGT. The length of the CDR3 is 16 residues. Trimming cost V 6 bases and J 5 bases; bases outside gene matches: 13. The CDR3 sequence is CASSDPPGQGHNEQYF. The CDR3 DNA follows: TGTGCCAGCAGCGACCCCCCGGGACAGGGGCACAACGAGCAGTACTTC.

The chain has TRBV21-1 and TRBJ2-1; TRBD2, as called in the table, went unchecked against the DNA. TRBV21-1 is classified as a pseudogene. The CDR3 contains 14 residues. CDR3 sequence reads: CASSERGRANEQFF. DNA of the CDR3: TGTGCCAGCAGCGAGAGGGGGAGGGCCAATGAGCAGTTCTTC.

Written as DNA, the CDR3 is TGTGCCTGGAGGGGCGGACAGGGGCGCTCCTATAATTCACCCCTCCACTTT. It codes for CAWRGGQGRSYNSPLHF. The rearrangement uses TRBV30 and TRBJ1-6; 9 nucleotides agree with TRBD1. The V gene end was trimmed by 3 bases and the J gene end by 0 bases; junction bases not matched to a gene: 6. CDR1 GTSNPN and CDR2 SVGIG come from the germline V gene (reference sequence). This CDR3 contains 17 residues.